There are a few counts of the clone carrying this T cell receptor beta chain. What it binds is unknown. The sample is drawn from a study of T-cell memory formation after mild COVID-19. About the research overall: TCR clusters were largely donor specific.

Overall study findings and caveats: Clones contracting over day 15 to 85 were CD4/CD8 balanced, with later expanders leaning CD4+.

The germline V gene has CDR1 MNHNY and CDR2 SVGAGI (reference sequence). The CDR3 covers 17 residues. J gave up 4 bases and V 0 bases, and 8 bases lay outside the gene matches. TCRdb used MiXCR to reprocess the 5' RACE reads, holding one entry per CDR3 protein. The table records roughly 89,000 distinct CDR3 sequences, about 14% of them present only once. V usage is TRBV6-6 and J usage is TRBJ2-3; 9 bases agree with TRBD2. The sequence was obtained from a man aged 18 to 35 who had mild COVID-19 (a few samples of this study predate the infection). Cell type and time point are not known. Sequencing was carried out using PBMCs or a T cell subset sorted from them (not recorded which). The CDR3 DNA follows: TGTGCCAGCAGTTACTCTCCGGGACTAGCTGTTGCAGATACGCAGTATTTT. Translating it yields CASSYSPGLAVADTQYF.